What follows are 3 T cell receptor beta chains derived from one specimen sequenced in a study of blood T cell repertoires in COVID-19. Produced via immunoSEQ multiplex PCR; TCRdb's table is partial and in-frame only. Of about 160,000 clones listed, 75% to 90% are singletons. Source material: peripheral blood. These receptors all come from a man between 65 and 79 years old with acute or convalescent COVID-19.

This chain joins TRBV5-1 and TRBJ1-5; 8 bases map to TRBD1. CDR1 and CDR2 from the germline V gene are SGHRS and YFSETQ. The CDR3 is 14 residues long. Trimming took 4 bases from V and 2 from J; bases not matched to a gene: 2. In nucleotides, the CDR3 is TGCGCCAGCAGCCTACAGGGGGGCAATCAGCCCCAGCATTTT. This encodes CASSLQGGNQPQHF.

V and J are TRBV15 and TRBJ2-3; D might be TRBD2 (6 bases). Germline CDR1 LNHNV, CDR2 YYDKDF (reference sequence). The CDR3 sequence is 12 residues long. V was clipped by 1 base and J by 10 bases, with 9 bases between them. The CDR3 nucleotides read TGTGCCACCAGCAGAGCAGGAGGGCCGCAGTATTTT. It codes for CATSRAGGPQYF. The full variable domain, rest sourced from reference TRBV15 and TRBJ2-3, is DAMVIQNPRYQVTQFGKPVTLSCSQTLNHNVMYWYQQKSSQAPKLLFHYYDKDFNNEADTPDNFQSRRPNTSFCFLDIRSPGLGDTAMYLCATSRAGGPQYFGPGTRLTVL.

This chain joins TRBV6-5 and TRBJ1-6, with D perhaps matching TRBD1 (6 bases). Trimming removed 4 bases from V and 8 bases from J, with 15 bases in between. Germline V CDR1 and CDR2: MNHEY, SVGAGI. The CDR3 consists of 15 residues. CDR3 sequence (DNA): TGTGCCAGCAGTTTCCGGGGGGCGAAGTATTCACCCCTCCACTTT. Residues: CASSFRGAKYSPLHF.